These 15 T cell receptor beta chains came from one sample sequenced in a study of T cell repertoires in cytomegalovirus infection. TCRdb recomputed calls from the reads with MiXCR, one row per CDR3 protein. This table has 450,000 to 550,000 distinct CDR3 sequences, approximately 16% appearing once. Sequencing was performed on CD8+ T cells from PBMCs. These receptor sequences come from a human donor in good health (CMV status not recorded). Some clones in this sample may be carry-over from other donors' samples.

This clonotype was detected many times. The chain joins TRBV27 to TRBJ1-5; D may be TRBD1 (5 bases). The CDR3 length is 15 residues. Trimming shortened V by 4 bases and J by 4 bases, and 14 bases separated the two germline ends. Germline assignment: CDR1 MNHEY and CDR2 SMNVEV (reference sequence). CDR3 region: CASSSSQGLNQPQHF. For the CDR3, the DNA is TGTGCCAGCAGTTCCTCCCAGGGTCTAAATCAGCCCCAGCATTTT.

This clonotype was recorded at least ten times. The chain employs TRBV7-9 and TRBJ1-5, with D maybe TRBD1 (5 bases). The ends were cut back, 5 bases at V and 4 bases at J, with 15 bases in the middle. Germline V lookup: CDR1 SEHNR, CDR2 FQNEAQ (reference sequence). The CDR3 has 15 amino acids. The CDR3 DNA is TGTGCCAGCAGCGAAAAGGGGACGGAGAATCAGCCCCAGCATTTT. Amino acids: CASSEKGTENQPQHF.

There are many counts of this clonotype. V is TRBV5-1 and J is TRBJ2-1; 7 bases map to TRBD2. Germline V gene data show CDR1 as SGHRS and CDR2 as YFSETQ. Trimming at V came to 3 bases and at J to 9 bases, leaving 9 bases not matched to a gene. This CDR3 spans 14 amino acids. CDR3 amino acids: CASSSEHPGGEQFF. The CDR3 nucleotides read TGCGCCAGCAGCTCAGAACACCCGGGAGGTGAGCAGTTCTTC.

The chain recombines TRBV30 with TRBJ1-1; 10 bases align to TRBD1. Per germline, CDR1 GTSNPN and CDR2 SVGIG (reference sequence). This CDR3 contains 15 residues. V lost 5 bases to trimming and J lost 3 bases; unmatched junction nucleotides: 9. The CDR3 DNA is TGTGCCTGGGGGACAGGGGCTTGGGGTGACACTGAAGCTTTCTTT. It specifies CAWGTGAWGDTEAFF.

This clonotype was seen ten or more times. This chain connects TRBV7-6 to TRBJ2-5, with 8 bases fitting TRBD2. The CDR3 loop spans 16 amino acids. Germline values: CDR1 SGHVS, CDR2 FNYEAQ. With 6 bases clipped from V and 1 base from J, the junction kept 10 bases outside the gene matches. Here the CDR3 reads CASRRGLARSQETQYF. In DNA, the CDR3 is TGTGCCAGCAGACGTGGACTAGCCAGGAGCCAAGAGACCCAGTACTTC.

Concerning this clonotype itself: A much larger clone lies one base from this, so it may be a read error. V and J are TRBV10-3 and TRBJ2-7, with a possible D match to TRBD1 (6 bases). Germline V gene data show CDR1 as ENHRY and CDR2 as SYGVKD. The CDR3 is made up of 13 amino acids. The CDR3 loop is CAVSEQGWDEQYF. The CDR3 bases are TGTGCCGTCAGTGAGCAGGGGTGGGACGAGCAGTACTTC.

This clonotype was detected a few times. The chain joins TRBV28 to TRBJ2-1; no definite D call. CDR3 length equals 14 residues. V shed 7 bases and J shed 0 bases, with 10 bases lying between them. Germline CDR1 MDHEN, CDR2 SYDVKM. The CDR3 nucleotides read TGTGCCAGCACAGAATACAGCTCCTACAATGAGCAGTTCTTC. Its translation: CASTEYSSYNEQFF.

This clonotype was counted many times. The chain recombines TRBV15 with TRBJ2-3, with D possibly TRBD2 on 6 matching bases. The germline V and J ends were trimmed by 3 bases and 1 base, with 20 bases remaining between them. Per germline, CDR1 LNHNV and CDR2 YYDKDF (reference sequence). This CDR3 spans 18 amino acids. The CDR3 loop is CATSRDPSGGERTDTQYF. In DNA form, the CDR3 reads TGTGCCACCAGCAGGGATCCCAGCGGAGGGGAACGCACAGATACGCAGTATTTT.

This clonotype has just a few counts. The chain recombines TRBV11-1 with TRBJ2-3; possible D gene TRBD2, 5 bases. In germline, CDR1 is SGHAT, CDR2 FQDESV (reference sequence). The CDR3 is made up of 17 amino acids. V was shortened by 1 base and J by 0 bases, with 14 bases between the two germline ends. The CDR3 spells CASSLGGGLPSTDTQYF. The CDR3 bases are TGTGCCAGCAGCTTAGGAGGAGGCCTCCCTAGCACAGATACGCAGTATTTT.

V and J are TRBV23-1 and TRBJ2-5, with D perhaps TRBD2 (5 bases). TRBV23-1 is filed as an ORF, its function uncertain. The CDR3 has 16 residues. V lost 0 bases and J lost 5, with 16 bases in between. CDR3 region: CASSQSSPAGRETQYF. The DNA for the CDR3 is TGCGCCAGCAGTCAATCGTCGCCGGCGGGCAGGGAGACCCAGTACTTC.

This clonotype has a count of ten or more. V gene TRBV6-1 combines with J gene TRBJ1-1; D uncertain. The CDR3 totals 10 residues. From germline, CDR1 is MNHNS and CDR2 SASEGT. Trimming stripped 8 bases from V and 1 base from J, with 2 bases between. CDR3 sequence: CASENTEAFF. CDR3 coding DNA: TGTGCCAGCGAGAACACTGAAGCTTTCTTT.

This clonotype was counted a few times. V usage is TRBV28 and J usage is TRBJ2-3; D is unclear. Trimming removed 2 bases at V and 2 bases at J, with 14 bases between. The CDR3 spans 16 residues. Germline lookup yields CDR1 MDHEN and CDR2 SYDVKM. CDR3 DNA sequence: TGTGCCAGCAGTTTAGTCCTGGCCGGCTACACAGATACGCAGTATTTT. Protein product: CASSLVLAGYTDTQYF.

This clonotype was detected ten times or more. The chain recombines TRBV7-9 with TRBJ1-2, with D unresolved. Germline V gene sequence: CDR1 SEHNR, CDR2 FQNEAQ (reference sequence). Trimming cost V 5 bases and J 6 bases, with 13 bases left between them. This CDR3 contains 13 residues. CDR3 in amino acids: CASSPFPGDGYTF. Here the CDR3 DNA reads TGTGCCAGCAGCCCCTTCCCGGGTGATGGCTACACCTTC. The whole variable domain, filled in from reference TRBV7-9 and TRBJ1-2, reads DTGVSQNPRHKITKRGQNVTFRCDPISEHNRLYWYRQTLGQGPEFLTYFQNEAQLEKSRLLSDRFSAERPKGSFSTLEIQRTEQGDSAMYLCASSPFPGDGYTFGSGTRLTVV.

This clonotype was found many times. The chain joins TRBV20-1 to TRBJ2-2; either TRBD1 or TRBD2 may supply D (7 bases each). Trimming stripped 3 bases from V and 4 bases from J, with 15 bases between. The CDR3 runs 15 residues. Looked up from germline, CDR1 is DFQATT and CDR2 is SNEGSKA (reference sequence). This CDR3 reads CSARGGGSVTGELFF. Here the CDR3 DNA reads TGCAGTGCTAGGGGAGGGGGCAGCGTCACCGGGGAGCTGTTTTTT.

The chain recombines TRBV19 with TRBJ1-2, with a tentative D call TRBD1 (6 bases). In germline, CDR1 is LNHDA, CDR2 SQIVND (reference sequence). The CDR3 has 15 amino acids. Trimming cost V 6 bases and J 3 bases, with 17 bases left between them. The CDR3 loop reads CASRVVDSLYYGYTF. In DNA form, the CDR3 reads TGTGCCAGTAGGGTCGTGGACAGTCTCTACTATGGCTACACCTTC.